Presented here are 32 T cell receptor beta chains from one specimen sequenced in a study of post-analysis software for immune sequencing data. Broader study findings: With TRBV5-6, TRBV5-1 and TRBV20-1 included, about five TRBV segments were more frequent in patients than in controls.

Unique molecular identifiers were carried by the TCR beta cDNA libraries. TCRdb re-analysed the PCR reads in MiXCR, keeping a single row per CDR3 protein. The profile shows hundreds of thousands of distinct CDR3 sequences, around 40% of them singletons. These receptors have no identified antigens. The sequenced sample was blood. These receptor sequences come from a girl aged 10-17 years with multiple sclerosis.

The chain recombines TRBV20-1 with TRBJ2-1; 9 bases line up with TRBD2. This CDR3 spans 17 amino acids. In germline, CDR1 is DFQATT, CDR2 SNEGSKA (reference sequence). V was pared by 7 bases and J by 4 bases, with 17 bases of the junction left unmatched. This CDR3 is CSVGGRAQSPLYNEQFF. CDR3 DNA: TGCAGTGTTGGCGGGAGGGCCCAATCCCCTCTATACAATGAGCAGTTCTTC.

The rearrangement joins TRBV20-1 to TRBJ2-5; 9 bases map to TRBD1. Germline-derived CDR1 and CDR2 are DFQATT and SNEGSKA (reference sequence). This CDR3 has 11 amino acids. The trim removed 3 bases at V and 12 bases at J, leaving 5 bases unmatched. CDR3: CSAREGDREYF. In DNA, the CDR3 is TGCAGTGCTAGGGAGGGGGACAGGGAGTACTTC.

This clonotype was seen a handful of times. The V and J genes are TRBV20-1 and TRBJ2-4; D not resolved. The J call may not be correct, given that the DNA end is closer to TRBJ2-7. This CDR3 comprises 14 residues. CDR1 and CDR2 from the germline V gene are DFQATT and SNEGSKA (reference sequence). CDR3 sequence (DNA): TGCAGTGCTAGAAGGGTCCACCTGATCTACGAGCAGTACTTC. It is translated as CSARRVHLIYEQYF.

The chain carries TRBV6-5 and TRBJ2-5, with D perhaps TRBD1 (5 bases). Per the germline V gene, CDR1 is MNHEY and CDR2 is SVGAGI. The CDR3 is made up of 14 amino acids. Trimming took 5 bases from V and 5 from J, leaving 15 bases between them. The CDR3 DNA reads as TGTGCCAGCAGTCAGGACACGGGCACGGAGACCCAGTACTTC. Encoded protein: CASSQDTGTETQYF.

This clonotype was picked up a small number of times. The chain employs TRBV7-8 and TRBJ2-7, with D possibly being TRBD2 (6 bases). Trimming shortened V by 2 bases and J by 5 bases, and 16 bases separated the two germline ends. The CDR3 is made up of 15 amino acids. Germline V lookup: CDR1 SGHVS, CDR2 FQNEAQ. For the CDR3, the DNA is TGTGCCAGCAGCTTAATTGGGGGAGGTAGAAACGAGCAGTACTTC. It translates to CASSLIGGGRNEQYF. The full variable domain, its missing parts supplied by reference TRBV7-8 and TRBJ2-7, is GAGVSQSPRYKVAKRGQDVALRCDPISGHVSLFWYQQALGQGPEFLTYFQNEAQLDKSGLPSDRFFAERPEGSVSTLKIQRTQQEDSAVYLCASSLIGGGRNEQYFGPGTRLTVT.

The chain has TRBV11-2 and TRBJ1-5, with D possibly TRBD1 on 6 matching bases. The V end was cut by 1 base, the J end by 2 bases, with 15 bases between. CDR1 is SGHAT and CDR2 is FQNNGV in the germline V gene. This CDR3 is 17 amino acids long. The CDR3 loop reads CASSLAGAGAGNQPQHF. CDR3 nucleotides: TGTGCCAGCAGCTTAGCAGGGGCGGGGGCAGGCAATCAGCCCCAGCATTTT.

The CDR3 DNA reads as TGTGCCAGCAGCTTAGTAGCGGGGGAACTCCAAGAGACCCAGTACTTC. This sequence encodes CASSLVAGELQETQYF. V is TRBV7-2 and J is TRBJ2-5; 9 bases agree with TRBD2. Germline loops: CDR1 SGHTA, CDR2 FQGNSA. Unmatched junction bases numbered 4, after V lost 1 base and J lost 1 base. This CDR3 is 16 amino acids long. Full variable domain (missing parts from reference TRBV7-2 and TRBJ2-5): GAGVSQSPSNKVTEKGKDVELRCDPISGHTALYWYRQSLGQGLEFLIYFQGNSAPDKSGLPSDRFSAERTGGSVSTLTIQRTQQEDSAVYLCASSLVAGELQETQYFGPGTRLLVL.

This chain joins TRBV7-8 and TRBJ1-2; tentative D call: TRBD1 (6 bases). Trimming pared 3 bases from V and 2 bases from J, leaving 10 bases between. The V gene's germline CDR1 is SGHVS and CDR2 FQNEAQ. The CDR3 is 14 amino acids. The CDR3 DNA follows: TGTGCCAGCAGCTTGACAGGACCGAACTATGGCTACACCTTC. It codes for CASSLTGPNYGYTF.

This chain joins TRBV6-1 and TRBJ2-1; D unclear. V lost 4 bases and J 4 bases, leaving 17 bases between the germline ends. Germline loops: CDR1 MNHNS, CDR2 SASEGT. The CDR3 is made up of 16 amino acids. In nucleotides, the CDR3 is TGTGCCAGCAGTGTTCTGCGGAGAGTCTTATACAATGAGCAGTTCTTC. Amino acid sequence: CASSVLRRVLYNEQFF.

The chain uses TRBV28 and TRBJ2-7; 7 bases match TRBD1. V gave up 4 bases and J gave up 4 bases; unmatched junction bases: 10. CDR1 and CDR2 (germline): MDHEN, SYDVKM. This CDR3 contains 15 residues. This chain's CDR3 is CASSSSTGTAYEQYF. CDR3 bases: TGTGCCAGCAGTTCGTCCACCGGGACAGCTTACGAGCAGTACTTC. Full variable domain (remainder filled in from reference TRBV28 and TRBJ2-7): DVKVTQSSRYLVKRTGEKVFLECVQDMDHENMFWYRQDPGLGLRLIYFSYDVKMKEKGDIPEGYSVSREKKERFSLILESASTNQTSMYLCASSSSTGTAYEQYFGPGTRLTVT.

This clonotype was observed a handful of times. The V and J genes are TRBV27 and TRBJ1-1; D is uncertain. Trimming took off 5 bases at V and 1 base at J, with 8 bases between the two ends. The germline gives CDR1 MNHEY, CDR2 SMNVEV (reference sequence). This CDR3 spans 13 amino acids. CDR3 sequence: CASSPRGNTEAFF. The CDR3, as DNA: TGTGCCAGCAGTCCACGGGGGAACACTGAAGCTTTCTTT.

A few counts support this clonotype. The V gene is TRBV28, the J gene TRBJ1-2, with 7 bases lining up with TRBD1. The CDR3 length is 14 residues. Germline V lookup: CDR1 MDHEN, CDR2 SYDVKM. V was clipped by 4 bases and J by 3 bases; unmatched bases: 5. The CDR3: CASSSGTDHYGYTF. The DNA for the CDR3 is TGTGCCAGCAGTTCGGGGACAGACCACTATGGCTACACCTTC.

CDR3 amino acids: CASNRPGGGPYEQYF. For the CDR3, the DNA is TGTGCCAGCAATCGGCCAGGGGGAGGACCCTACGAGCAGTACTTC. This chain links TRBV28 with TRBJ2-7; TRBD1 might be the D (7 bases). Germline V gene data show CDR1 as MDHEN and CDR2 as SYDVKM. CDR3 length equals 15 residues. Trimming shortened V by 7 bases and J by 2 bases, and 18 bases separated the two germline ends.

The sample holds a few counts of this clonotype. This chain links TRBV11-2 with TRBJ2-1; tentative D call: TRBD1 (5 bases). Looked up from germline, CDR1 is SGHAT and CDR2 is FQNNGV. V lost 5 bases, J lost 5 bases, and 13 bases lay in between. This CDR3 is built from 14 residues. CDR3 loop: CASSNKFRDNEQFF. CDR3 nucleotide sequence: TGTGCCAGCAGCAACAAATTCAGGGACAATGAGCAGTTCTTC.

This clonotype has only one observation. The rearrangement links TRBV20-1 to TRBJ1-2, with TRBD1 matching 8 bases. J gave up 4 bases and V 3 bases, and 4 bases lay outside the gene matches. Germline CDR1 and CDR2: DFQATT and SNEGSKA (reference sequence). The CDR3 loop spans 13 amino acids. The DNA of the CDR3 is TGCAGTGCTAGTAGGGACAGGCTCTATGGCTACACCTTC. This gives the protein CSASRDRLYGYTF.

The rearrangement links TRBV29-1 to TRBJ1-1; 7 positions agree with TRBD1. Unmatched junction bases numbered 10, after V lost 5 bases and J lost 7 bases. The CDR3 consists of 13 residues. Germline V CDR1 and CDR2: SQVTM, ANQGSEA. CDR3 amino acids: CSVRTGTGVEAFF. DNA for the CDR3: TGCAGCGTTCGGACAGGTACGGGGGTTGAAGCTTTCTTT.

In its sample, this clonotype was seen a few times. The chain is built from TRBV6-5 and TRBJ2-1; 13 bases map to TRBD2. The J call may be faulty, since TRBJ2-7 better matches the DNA end. In germline, CDR1 is MNHEY, CDR2 SVGAGI. The CDR3 length is 15 residues. CDR3 nucleotide sequence: TGTGCCAGCAGTTACTGGACTAGCGGGGGCCAGGAGCAGTACTTC. Translating it yields CASSYWTSGGQEQYF.

The genes are TRBV12-3 or TRBV12-4 and TRBJ1-5; TRBD1 matches at 8 bases. The CDR3 has 16 residues. Trimming removed 5 bases from V and 7 bases from J; junction bases left unmatched: 13. The CDR3: CASSKPTGVDNQPQHF. In nucleotides, the CDR3 is TGTGCCAGCAGTAAGCCGACAGGGGTCGATAACCAGCCCCAGCATTTT.

The J gene is TRBJ2-5, the V gene TRBV7-3; TRBD1 agrees at 10 bases. TRBJ2-4 explains the end of the DNA better; the J call may be wrong. The V gene's germline CDR1 is SGHTA and CDR2 FQGTGA. There are 16 residues in the CDR3. The CDR3 is CASSLVPTGGQNIQYF. The CDR3 nucleotides read TGTGCCAGCAGCTTAGTCCCGACAGGGGGCCAGAACATTCAGTACTTC.

The chain combines TRBV4-1 with TRBJ2-7; 9 bases fit TRBD1. The germline CDR1 and CDR2 sequences are MGHRA and YSYEKL. The trim removed 1 base at V and 5 bases at J, leaving 6 bases unmatched. The CDR3 runs to 15 residues. The CDR3 DNA reads TGCGCCAGCAGCCAAGGAGCCGGGACAGGGAACGAGCAGTACTTC. Translated, it gives CASSQGAGTGNEQYF.

The chain couples TRBV10-3 to TRBJ1-6, with D tentatively TRBD1 (5 bases). The germline CDR1 and CDR2 sequences are ENHRY and SYGVKD. This CDR3 region has 13 residues. Trimming removed 3 bases at V and 13 bases at J, with 13 bases between. The CDR3 sequence: CAISETGGSPLHF. The CDR3 nucleotides are TGTGCCATCAGTGAAACGGGGGGATCGCCCCTCCACTTT.

The rearrangement uses TRBV20-1 and TRBJ2-4; 9 bases align to TRBD2. The J call may not be correct, given that the DNA end is closer to TRBJ2-7. Germline V gene sequence: CDR1 DFQATT, CDR2 SNEGSKA (reference sequence). CDR3 length: 15 amino acids. DNA for the CDR3: TGCAGTGCTTGGGGACTAGCCACACCGGGATACGAGCAGTACTTC. Translating it yields CSAWGLATPGYEQYF.

The chain has TRBV10-3 and TRBJ1-2; D gene unclear. Per the germline V gene, CDR1 is ENHRY and CDR2 is SYGVKD. CDR3 size: 16 residues. Trimming left V 1 base short and J 2 bases short, with 14 bases between. The DNA for the CDR3 is TGTGCCATCAGTGAGTTGACTCCCTCACTAAACTATGGCTACACCTTC. Residues: CAISELTPSLNYGYTF.

This chain links TRBV5-1 with TRBJ1-1; TRBD1 might be the D (5 bases). This CDR3 is 14 amino acids long. Trimming took off 5 bases at V and 2 bases at J, with 13 bases between the two ends. Germline CDR1 and CDR2: SGHRS and YFSETQ. CDR3 nucleotide sequence: TGCGCCAGCAGACCGACAGAGAGCAACACTGAAGCTTTCTTT. It is translated as CASRPTESNTEAFF.

The V and J genes are TRBV28 and TRBJ1-5; D unclear. CDR1 MDHEN and CDR2 SYDVKM come from the germline V gene. The CDR3 is 15 amino acids. Trimming removed 1 base from V and 2 bases from J, with 9 bases in between. The CDR3 reads CASSLSGEGNQPQHF. In nucleotides, the CDR3 is TGTGCCAGCAGTTTATCCGGTGAGGGCAATCAGCCCCAGCATTTT.

J is TRBJ2-1 and V is TRBV7-3; D call uncertain. This CDR3 is built from 13 residues. From germline, CDR1 is SGHTA and CDR2 FQGTGA. Trimming took off 0 bases at V and 12 bases at J, with 12 bases between the two ends. CDR3 sequence reads: CASSLTQSSGQFF. CDR3 nucleotides: TGTGCCAGCAGCTTAACCCAGTCCAGTGGGCAGTTCTTC. Combining the CDR3 with reference TRBV7-3 and TRBJ2-1 gives the whole variable domain GAGVSQTPSNKVTEKGKYVELRCDPISGHTALYWYRQSLGQGPEFLIYFQGTGAADDSGLPNDRFFAVRPEGSVSTLKIQRTERGDSAVYLCASSLTQSSGQFFGPGTRLTVL.

This clonotype was found a few times. V gene TRBV20-1 combines with J gene TRBJ2-1, with 7 bases matching TRBD2. The trim removed 0 bases at V and 8 bases at J, leaving 7 bases unmatched. Germline V gene sequence: CDR1 DFQATT, CDR2 SNEGSKA (reference sequence). The CDR3 covers 14 residues. In DNA, the CDR3 is TGCAGTGCTAGAGATCGGGCTAGCGGCGATGAGCAGTTCTTC. Translated: CSARDRASGDEQFF.

This clonotype has only a few counts. The chain joins TRBV7-8 to TRBJ2-5, with TRBD1 matching 7 bases. Trimming at V came to 5 bases and at J to 5 bases, leaving 5 bases not matched to a gene. Germline V CDR1 and CDR2: SGHVS, FQNEAQ. CDR3 length: 13 amino acids. The CDR3: CASSADRDETQYF. Here the CDR3 DNA reads TGTGCCAGCAGCGCCGACAGGGATGAGACCCAGTACTTC.

CDR3 DNA sequence: TGTGCCAGCAGCCTGACCTTCAACGAGCAGTACTTC. Protein sequence: CASSLTFNEQYF. This sequence joins TRBV5-5 and TRBJ2-7, with D hard to call. Trimming removed 4 bases from V and 5 bases from J, with 10 bases in between. Germline V gives CDR1 SGHKS, CDR2 YYEKEE (reference sequence). The CDR3 consists of 12 residues.

CDR3 residues: CASSSGLLYNEQFF. CDR3 nucleotides: TGCGCCAGCAGCTCCGGGCTTCTTTACAATGAGCAGTTCTTC. The V and J genes are TRBV5-1 and TRBJ2-1; D unresolved. From germline, CDR1 is SGHRS and CDR2 YFSETQ. V dropped 3 bases and J dropped 4 bases, with 11 bases sitting between them. The CDR3 extends over 14 amino acids.

The chain joins TRBV24-1 to TRBJ2-1; TRBD1 agrees at 11 bases. There are 16 residues in the CDR3. With 4 bases clipped from V and 6 bases from J, the junction kept 7 bases outside the gene matches. Germline lookup yields CDR1 KGHDR and CDR2 SFDVKD. CDR3 nucleotides: TGTGCCACCAGTGACAAGGGACAGGGGGACGGCAATGAGCAGTTCTTC. Amino acids: CATSDKGQGDGNEQFF.

This clonotype was detected once. The chain uses TRBV29-1 and TRBJ2-1; possible D gene TRBD1, 7 bases. In germline, CDR1 is SQVTM, CDR2 ANQGSEA. Trimming shortened V by 7 bases and J by 7 bases, and 17 bases separated the two germline ends. The CDR3 is 13 residues long. The CDR3 spells CSAEGGGVNEQFF. CDR3 coding DNA: TGCAGCGCCGAAGGGGGCGGGGTAAATGAGCAGTTCTTC.